The 26 T cell receptor beta chains below were found in one sample sequenced in a study of blood T cell repertoires in COVID-19 (dated by TCRdb to 2020 to 2022). The method behind the library was the immunoSEQ multiplex PCR assay. TCRdb's version of the immuneACCESS table is confined to in-frame rearrangements and falls short of the full clone set. An unresolved V gene accounts for under half of the shortfall where checked; the remainder is of unknown origin. Here the sample has about 310,000 clones; around 89% occur a single time. The ten top clones hold approximately 0.98% of the sample. Sample: peripheral blood. The source of these receptors is a woman between 35 and 50 years old with COVID-19, enrolled during active disease.

This sequence joins TRBV9 and TRBJ1-2; D is ambiguous. The germline V and J ends were trimmed by 4 bases and 4 bases, with 11 bases remaining between them. The CDR3 loop spans 13 amino acids. Germline values: CDR1 SGDLS, CDR2 YYNGEE. This CDR3 is CASSQAGAYGYTF. CDR3 sequence (DNA): TGTGCCAGCAGCCAAGCGGGCGCCTATGGCTACACCTTC.

The chain uses TRBV30 and TRBJ1-2, with D perhaps matching TRBD1 (5 bases). The germline V and J ends were trimmed by 2 bases and 4 bases, with 11 bases remaining between them. From germline, CDR1 is GTSNPN and CDR2 SVGIG (reference sequence). This CDR3 contains 13 residues. The CDR3 reads CAWSPSTVYGYTF. Here the CDR3 DNA reads TGTGCCTGGAGTCCCTCGACAGTCTATGGCTACACCTTC.

The chain carries TRBV28 and TRBJ1-1; D is undetermined. Germline V gene data show CDR1 as MDHEN and CDR2 as SYDVKM. V was cut by 7 bases and J by 7 bases, with 22 bases left in between. CDR3 length: 15 amino acids. In DNA form, the CDR3 reads TGTGCCAGCATCCCTCAGTATCAGGTCGGCAGTGAAGCTTTCTTT. It translates to CASIPQYQVGSEAFF.

This chain connects TRBV6-5 to TRBJ1-6; possibly TRBD1 for D (6 bases). Trimming shortened V by 5 bases and J by 9 bases, and 14 bases separated the two germline ends. The CDR3 is 14 residues long. Germline V gene sequence: CDR1 MNHEY, CDR2 SVGAGI. For the CDR3, the DNA is TGTGCCAGCAGTCCGCCAGGGGAGAGTTCACCCCTCCACTTT. Its translation is CASSPPGESSPLHF.

V is TRBV9 and J is TRBJ2-1, with 9 positions matching TRBD2. Germline-derived CDR1 and CDR2 are SGDLS and YYNGEE. The V and J ends lost 7 bases and 0 bases, in that order; junction bases with no gene match: 8. CDR3 length: 16 residues. The CDR3 here is CASGGASGNSYNEQFF. The CDR3 coding sequence is TGTGCCAGCGGGGGGGCTAGCGGGAACTCCTACAATGAGCAGTTCTTC.

The chain couples TRBV7-8 to TRBJ1-6; D remains unclear. The V end lost 5 bases, the J end lost 8 bases, and 16 bases lay between the germline ends. CDR1 and CDR2 (germline): SGHVS, FQNEAQ. This CDR3 comprises 15 residues. CDR3 sequence (DNA): TGTGCCAGCAGCCTAAGACTCCCTAGGTATTCACCCCTCCACTTT. It is translated as CASSLRLPRYSPLHF.

Only one count was recorded for this clone. V and J are TRBV24-1 and TRBJ1-3, with D tentatively TRBD1 (5 bases). Per the germline V gene, CDR1 is KGHDR and CDR2 is SFDVKD. This CDR3 region has 13 residues. Deletions cut 5 bases from V and 2 bases from J, with 6 bases between. The chain's CDR3 is CATSARAGNTIYF. As DNA, the CDR3 is TGTGCCACCAGTGCCAGGGCTGGAAACACCATATATTTT.

The chain couples TRBV7-3 to TRBJ2-2; D might be TRBD2 (6 bases). The germline V gene encodes CDR1 SGHTA and CDR2 FQGTGA. With 2 bases removed from V and 7 bases from J, the gap between germline ends came to 14 bases. CDR3 length equals 15 residues. The CDR3 sequence is CASSLQGGTDGELFF. The CDR3 region has the DNA TGTGCCAGCAGCTTACAAGGAGGGACTGACGGGGAGCTGTTTTTT. Drawing the rest from reference TRBV7-3 and TRBJ2-2, the complete variable domain is GAGVSQTPSNKVTEKGKYVELRCDPISGHTALYWYRQSLGQGPEFLIYFQGTGAADDSGLPNDRFFAVRPEGSVSTLKIQRTERGDSAVYLCASSLQGGTDGELFFGEGSRLTVL.

The CDR3 protein is CAISEGAGDSYNEQFF. CDR3 DNA: TGTGCCATCAGTGAGGGGGCAGGGGACTCCTACAATGAGCAGTTCTTC. The chain has TRBV10-3 and TRBJ2-1; TRBD1 might be the D (6 bases). Germline CDR1 is ENHRY and CDR2 is SYGVKD. V lost 2 bases and J lost 0, with 11 bases in between. The length of the CDR3 is 16 residues.

This clone was found a few times. The chain recombines TRBV19 with TRBJ1-1; D perhaps matches TRBD1 (5 bases). Germline CDR1 is LNHDA and CDR2 is SQIVND (reference sequence). CDR3 size: 14 residues. V shed 7 bases and J shed 4 bases, with 16 bases lying between them. CDR3 coding DNA: TGTGCCAGTAATGATCCAGGGTACCGCACTGAAGCTTTCTTT. It encodes CASNDPGYRTEAFF.

A single count supports this clone. The chain has TRBV7-2 and TRBJ2-3; TRBD1 might be the D (6 bases). V was pared by 5 bases and J by 0 bases, with 9 bases between. The CDR3 covers 14 residues. Per the germline V gene, CDR1 is SGHTA and CDR2 is FQGNSA. This chain's CDR3 is CASSPQGSTDTQYF. CDR3 DNA: TGTGCCAGCAGCCCCCAGGGGAGCACAGATACGCAGTATTTT.

About this clone: The identical CDR3 is also encoded by other nucleotide sequences in the sample. V is TRBV5-1 and J is TRBJ1-2, with TRBD1 identical over 7 bases. V dropped 0 bases and J dropped 1; count of bases not matched to a gene: 0. The CDR3 is 14 amino acids. Germline lookup yields CDR1 SGHRS and CDR2 YFSETQ. The CDR3 loop is CASSLGQGNYGYTF. As DNA, the CDR3 is TGCGCCAGCAGCTTGGGACAGGGTAACTATGGCTACACCTTC.

The rearrangement joins TRBV19 to TRBJ1-2, with TRBD1 matching over 11 bases. With V trimmed by 4 bases and J by 7 bases, 8 bases remained unmatched. Germline CDR1 LNHDA, CDR2 SQIVND (reference sequence). The CDR3 is 15 amino acids. The CDR3 is CASSRPRDRGFGYTF. The CDR3 region has the DNA TGTGCCAGTAGTAGACCGAGGGACAGGGGGTTTGGCTACACCTTC.

V usage is TRBV5-5 and J usage is TRBJ2-1; D gene unclear. V lost 0 bases and J lost 9, with 13 bases in between. The germline V gene encodes CDR1 SGHKS and CDR2 YYEKEE (reference sequence). CDR3 length: 14 amino acids. CDR3 coding DNA: TGTGCCAGCAGCTTGGCGAGAGGAGCGCGTGAGCAGTTCTTC. Amino acids: CASSLARGAREQFF.

The V gene is TRBV4-3, the J gene TRBJ2-7, with 12 bases fitting TRBD2. Germline V gene lookup returns CDR1 LGHNA and CDR2 YSLEER. The CDR3 extends over 17 amino acids. V was clipped by 0 bases and J by 2 bases; unmatched bases: 5. The CDR3 reads CASSQEASGGAPYEQYF. Written as DNA, the CDR3 is TGCGCCAGCAGCCAAGAAGCTAGCGGGGGGGCCCCCTACGAGCAGTACTTC.

The chain joins TRBV2 to TRBJ1-4, with 7 bases lining up with TRBD1. This CDR3 is built from 14 residues. The ends lost 4 bases at V and 7 bases at J; junction bases unmatched: 6. Germline CDR1 reads SNHLY; CDR2 reads FYNNEI. Here the CDR3 reads CASSALWTGEKLFF. The CDR3 DNA is TGTGCCAGCAGTGCCCTTTGGACAGGTGAAAAACTGTTTTTT.

V gene TRBV5-6 combines with J gene TRBJ1-5; 8 bases fit TRBD1. The CDR3 runs 15 residues. The germline CDR1 and CDR2 sequences are SGHDT and YYEEEE. V gave up 3 bases and J gave up 4 bases; unmatched junction bases: 6. In nucleotides, the CDR3 is TGTGCCAGCAGCTCCCGGGACAGGTTGAATCAGCCCCAGCATTTT. Protein sequence: CASSSRDRLNQPQHF.

The gene calls are TRBV6-2 or TRBV6-3 and TRBJ1-1; 8 nucleotides agree with TRBD1. V lost 3 bases to trimming and J lost 7 bases; unmatched junction nucleotides: 7. Per germline, CDR1 MNHEY and CDR2 SVGEGT. There are 14 residues in the CDR3. The CDR3 loop reads CASSYLSRGLEAFF. The CDR3 DNA reads as TGTGCCAGCAGTTATTTATCCAGGGGGCTTGAAGCTTTCTTT.

The chain carries TRBV7-2 and TRBJ2-1; TRBD2 is a possible D gene (6 bases). There are 15 residues in the CDR3. Germline CDR1 is SGHTA and CDR2 is FQGNSA. Between the trimmed V and J ends, which lost 1 base and 3 bases, there was a span of 10 bases. CDR3 sequence reads: CASSLGPTSYNEQFF. DNA for the CDR3: TGTGCCAGCAGCTTAGGCCCGACTAGCTACAATGAGCAGTTCTTC.

The rearrangement joins TRBV5-1 to TRBJ1-2; tentative D call: TRBD1 (5 bases). This CDR3 spans 16 amino acids. Trimming shortened V by 0 bases and J by 1 base, and 13 bases separated the two germline ends. The germline V gene encodes CDR1 SGHRS and CDR2 YFSETQ. The CDR3 coding sequence is TGCGCCAGCAGCTTGGTTGGGGAGGGACTTAACTATGGCTACACCTTC. Amino acids: CASSLVGEGLNYGYTF.

The chain carries TRBV18 and TRBJ1-2; D possibly corresponds to TRBD1 (6 bases). V was shortened by 3 bases and J by 7 bases, with 15 bases between the two germline ends. Looked up from germline, CDR1 is KGHSH and CDR2 is LQKENI. There are 14 residues in the CDR3. The CDR3 loop is CASSPEGGSGGYTF. The CDR3 DNA reads TGTGCCAGCTCACCTGAAGGGGGTTCTGGTGGCTACACCTTC.

The chain employs TRBV5-1 and TRBJ1-1, with TRBD1 matching over 10 bases. This CDR3 has 12 amino acids. Losses at the gene ends were 7 bases for V and 3 bases for J; bases not matched to a gene: 0. Germline loops: CDR1 SGHRS, CDR2 YFSETQ. The CDR3 region is CASGTGDTEAFF. CDR3 nucleotide sequence: TGCGCCAGCGGGACAGGGGACACTGAAGCTTTCTTT.

The genes are TRBV28 and TRBJ2-3; 7 nucleotides agree with TRBD2. The V gene's germline CDR1 is MDHEN and CDR2 SYDVKM. There are 12 residues in the CDR3. Unmatched junction bases numbered 7, after V lost 10 bases and J lost 6 bases. CDR3 in DNA: TGTGCCACCAGACTAGCAGGGGATACGCAGTATTTT. Translating gives CATRLAGDTQYF.

The chain couples TRBV27 to TRBJ1-1, with 9 bases matching TRBD1. This CDR3 is 14 amino acids long. Per the germline V gene, CDR1 is MNHEY and CDR2 is SMNVEV (reference sequence). The V gene end was trimmed by 5 bases and the J gene end by 5 bases; junction bases not matched to a gene: 6. CDR3 coding DNA: TGTGCCAGCAGTCGGGACAGGGTTGGGACTGAAGCTTTCTTT. This translates into CASSRDRVGTEAFF.

The chain is built from TRBV7-8 and TRBJ2-7; the D is unclear. Trimming shortened V by 2 bases and J by 3 bases, and 5 bases separated the two germline ends. Germline CDR1 SGHVS, CDR2 FQNEAQ. This CDR3 has 12 amino acids. CDR3 nucleotide sequence: TGTGCCAGCAGCTTAATTAACTACGAGCAGTACTTC. This encodes CASSLINYEQYF.

This clone came up a few times. The rearrangement links TRBV4-3 to TRBJ2-6; no firm D call. Germline lookup yields CDR1 LGHNA and CDR2 YSLEER. The V end was cut by 0 bases, the J end by 0 bases, with 6 bases between. The length of the CDR3 is 16 residues. The CDR3 DNA reads as TGCGCCAGCAGCCAAGATCTAGGCTCTGGGGCCAACGTCCTGACTTTC. Residues: CASSQDLGSGANVLTF.